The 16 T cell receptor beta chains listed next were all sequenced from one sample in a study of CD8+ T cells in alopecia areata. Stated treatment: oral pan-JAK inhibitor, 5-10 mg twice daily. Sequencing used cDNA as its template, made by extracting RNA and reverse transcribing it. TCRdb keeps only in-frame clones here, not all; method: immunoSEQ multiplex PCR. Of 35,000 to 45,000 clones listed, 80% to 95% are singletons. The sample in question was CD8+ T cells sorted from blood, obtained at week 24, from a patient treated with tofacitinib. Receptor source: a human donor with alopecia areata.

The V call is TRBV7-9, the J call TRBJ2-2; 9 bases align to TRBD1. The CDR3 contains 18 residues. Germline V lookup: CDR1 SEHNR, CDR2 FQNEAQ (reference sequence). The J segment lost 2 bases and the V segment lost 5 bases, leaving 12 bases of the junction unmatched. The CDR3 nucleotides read TGTGCCAGCAGCGGCGGGACAGGGTCAGATGCCAACACCGGGGAGCTGTTTTTT. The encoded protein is CASSGGTGSDANTGELFF. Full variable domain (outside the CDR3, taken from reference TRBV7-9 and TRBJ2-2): DTGVSQNPRHKITKRGQNVTFRCDPISEHNRLYWYRQTLGQGPEFLTYFQNEAQLEKSRLLSDRFSAERPKGSFSTLEIQRTEQGDSAMYLCASSGGTGSDANTGELFFGEGSRLTVL.

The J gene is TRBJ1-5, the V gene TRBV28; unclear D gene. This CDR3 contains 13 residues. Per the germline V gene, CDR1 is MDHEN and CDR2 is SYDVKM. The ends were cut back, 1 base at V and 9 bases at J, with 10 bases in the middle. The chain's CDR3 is CASSLSALWPQHF. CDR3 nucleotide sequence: TGTGCCAGCAGTTTATCCGCCCTTTGGCCCCAGCATTTT.

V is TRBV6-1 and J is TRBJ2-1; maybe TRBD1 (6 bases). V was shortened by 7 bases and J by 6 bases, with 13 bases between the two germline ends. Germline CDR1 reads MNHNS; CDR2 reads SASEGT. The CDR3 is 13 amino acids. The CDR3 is CASKGVGVNEQFF. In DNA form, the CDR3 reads TGTGCCAGCAAGGGGGTAGGGGTCAATGAGCAGTTCTTC.

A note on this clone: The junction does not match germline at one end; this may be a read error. The CDR3 here is CASSPQGSGNEQFF. The CDR3 DNA sequence: TGTGCCAGCTCCCCACAGGGGAGTGGCAATGAGCAGTTCTTC. This chain connects TRBV18 to TRBJ2-1; TRBD1 aligns across 7 bases. Germline assignment: CDR1 KGHSH and CDR2 LQKENI. The CDR3 loop spans 14 amino acids.

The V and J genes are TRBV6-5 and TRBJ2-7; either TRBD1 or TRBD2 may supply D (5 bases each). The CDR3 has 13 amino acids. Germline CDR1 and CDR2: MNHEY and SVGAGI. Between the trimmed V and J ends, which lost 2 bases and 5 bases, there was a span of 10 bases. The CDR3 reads CASSYRGAHEQYF. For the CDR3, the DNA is TGTGCCAGCAGTTACAGAGGGGCGCACGAGCAGTACTTC.

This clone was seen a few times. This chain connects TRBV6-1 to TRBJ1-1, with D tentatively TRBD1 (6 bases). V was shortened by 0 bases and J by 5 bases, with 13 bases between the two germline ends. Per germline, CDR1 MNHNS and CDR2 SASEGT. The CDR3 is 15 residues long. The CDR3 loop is CASSEARVGTTEAFF. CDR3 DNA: TGTGCCAGCAGTGAAGCCCGGGTGGGGACAACTGAAGCTTTCTTT.

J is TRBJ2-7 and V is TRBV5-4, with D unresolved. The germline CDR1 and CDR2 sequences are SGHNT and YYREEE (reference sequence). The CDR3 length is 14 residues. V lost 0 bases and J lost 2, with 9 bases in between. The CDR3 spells CASSLEGRPYEQYF. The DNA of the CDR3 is TGTGCCAGCAGCTTGGAGGGCAGACCCTACGAGCAGTACTTC. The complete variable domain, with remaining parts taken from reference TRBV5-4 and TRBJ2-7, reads ETGVTQSPTHLIKTRGQQVTLRCSSQSGHNTVSWYQQALGQGPQFIFQYYREEENGRGNFPPRFSGLQFPNYSSELNVNALELDDSALYLCASSLEGRPYEQYFGPGTRLTVT.

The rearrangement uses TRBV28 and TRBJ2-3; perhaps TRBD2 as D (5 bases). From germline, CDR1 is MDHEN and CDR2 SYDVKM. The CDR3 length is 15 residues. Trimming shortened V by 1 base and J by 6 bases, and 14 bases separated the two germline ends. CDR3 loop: CASSLSGGSYDTQYF. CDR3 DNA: TGTGCCAGCAGTTTATCAGGAGGTAGTTACGATACGCAGTATTTT.

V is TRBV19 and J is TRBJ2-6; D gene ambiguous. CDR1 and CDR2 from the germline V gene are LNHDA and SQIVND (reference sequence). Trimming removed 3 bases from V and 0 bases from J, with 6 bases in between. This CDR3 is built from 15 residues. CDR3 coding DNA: TGTGCCAGTAGTATTATGTCCTCTGGGGCCAACGTCCTGACTTTC. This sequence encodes CASSIMSSGANVLTF.

The CDR3 nucleotides read TGTGCCAGCAGCCCTAACAGCGTAGAGACCCAGTACTTC. Protein product: CASSPNSVETQYF. The V and J genes are TRBV6-5 and TRBJ2-5, with D unclear. Trimming pared 6 bases from V and 4 bases from J, leaving 12 bases between. Per the germline V gene, CDR1 is MNHEY and CDR2 is SVGAGI. This CDR3 spans 13 amino acids.

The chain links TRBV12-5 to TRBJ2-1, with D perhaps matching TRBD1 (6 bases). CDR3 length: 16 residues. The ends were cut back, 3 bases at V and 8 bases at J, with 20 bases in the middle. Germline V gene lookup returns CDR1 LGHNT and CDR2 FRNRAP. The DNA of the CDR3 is TGTGCTAGTGGTTTTATAACAGGGTATATTTCGGATGAGCAGTTCTTC. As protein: CASGFITGYISDEQFF. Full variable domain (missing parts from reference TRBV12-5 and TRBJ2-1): DARVTQTPRHKVTEMGQEVTMRCQPILGHNTVFWYRQTMMQGLELLAYFRNRAPLDDSGMPKDRFSAEMPDATLATLKIQPSEPRDSAVYFCASGFITGYISDEQFFGPGTRLTVL.

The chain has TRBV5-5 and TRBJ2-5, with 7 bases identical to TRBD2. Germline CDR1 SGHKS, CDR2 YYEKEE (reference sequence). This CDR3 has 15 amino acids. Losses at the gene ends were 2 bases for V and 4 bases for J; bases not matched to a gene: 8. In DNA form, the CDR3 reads TGTGCCAGCAGCTTCGGGGCGGGGGTGAGAGAGACCCAGTACTTC. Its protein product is CASSFGAGVRETQYF. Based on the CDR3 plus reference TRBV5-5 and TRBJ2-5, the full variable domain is DAGVTQSPTHLIKTRGQQVTLRCSPISGHKSVSWYQQVLGQGPQFIFQYYEKEERGRGNFPDRFSARQFPNYSSELNVNALLLGDSALYLCASSFGAGVRETQYFGPGTRLLVL.

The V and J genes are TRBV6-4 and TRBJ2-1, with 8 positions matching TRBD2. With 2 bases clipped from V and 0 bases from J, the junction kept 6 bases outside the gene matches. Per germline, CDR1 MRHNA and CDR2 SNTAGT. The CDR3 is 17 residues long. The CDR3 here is CASSDSGAGGSYNEQFF. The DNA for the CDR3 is TGTGCCAGCAGTGACAGCGGGGCGGGGGGCTCCTACAATGAGCAGTTCTTC.

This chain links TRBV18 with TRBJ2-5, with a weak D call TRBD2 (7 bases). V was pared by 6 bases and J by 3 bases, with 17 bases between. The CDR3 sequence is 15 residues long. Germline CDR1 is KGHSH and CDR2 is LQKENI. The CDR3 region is CASSAGGREKETQYF. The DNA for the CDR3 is TGTGCCAGCTCTGCCGGGGGGCGCGAAAAAGAGACCCAGTACTTC.

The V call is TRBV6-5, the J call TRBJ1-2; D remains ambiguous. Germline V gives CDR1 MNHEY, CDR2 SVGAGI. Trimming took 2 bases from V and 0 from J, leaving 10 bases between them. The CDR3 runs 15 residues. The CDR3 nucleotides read TGTGCCAGCAGTTACAGGCCCCTCTCTAACTATGGCTACACCTTC. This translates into CASSYRPLSNYGYTF.

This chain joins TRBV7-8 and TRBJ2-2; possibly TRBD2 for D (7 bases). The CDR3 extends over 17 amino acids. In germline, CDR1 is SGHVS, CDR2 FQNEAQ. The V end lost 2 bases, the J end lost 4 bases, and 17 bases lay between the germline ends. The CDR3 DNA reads TGTGCCAGCAGCTTATTAGGGGGGGCCCCGAGCACCGGGGAGCTGTTTTTT. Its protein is CASSLLGGAPSTGELFF.